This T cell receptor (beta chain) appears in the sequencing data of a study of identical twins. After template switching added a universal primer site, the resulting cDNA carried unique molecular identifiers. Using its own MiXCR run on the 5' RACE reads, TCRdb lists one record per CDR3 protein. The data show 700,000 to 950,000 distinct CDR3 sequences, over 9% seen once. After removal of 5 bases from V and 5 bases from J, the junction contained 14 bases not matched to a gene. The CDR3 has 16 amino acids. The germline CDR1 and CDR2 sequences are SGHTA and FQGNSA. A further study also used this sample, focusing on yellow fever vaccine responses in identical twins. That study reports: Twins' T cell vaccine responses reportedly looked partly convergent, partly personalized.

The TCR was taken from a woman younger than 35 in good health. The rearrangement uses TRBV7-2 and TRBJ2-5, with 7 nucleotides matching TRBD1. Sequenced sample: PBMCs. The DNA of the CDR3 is TGTGCCAGCAGCGACAGGGAAGGGGGCTGGGGGGAGACCCAGTACTTC. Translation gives CASSDREGGWGETQYF.